The 27 T cell receptor beta chains given below trace back to one sample, sequenced in a study of cytomegalovirus exposure and HLA in healthy donors. In the PCR, 60 Vbeta and 13 Jbeta primers were used. TCRdb keeps only in-frame clones here, not all; method: immunoSEQ multiplex PCR. The sample has some 140,000 clones; approximately 78% are singletons. What was sequenced was PBMCs. These receptors came from a woman aged 50 to 60 in good health and CMV-seropositive.

This clone was seen just once. The genes are TRBV7-9 and TRBJ1-2; D may be TRBD1 (5 bases). Germline-derived CDR1 and CDR2 are SEHNR and FQNEAQ (reference sequence). Trimming pared 5 bases from V and 0 bases from J, leaving 16 bases between. The CDR3 has 16 residues. The CDR3 sequence is CASSPYYRPANYGYTF. CDR3 bases: TGTGCCAGCAGCCCATACTACAGGCCCGCTAACTATGGCTACACCTTC.

The chain links TRBV29-1 to TRBJ2-1; maybe TRBD2 (5 bases). The CDR3 length is 14 residues. CDR1 and CDR2 (germline): SQVTM, ANQGSEA. The V gene lost 6 bases and the J gene lost 0 bases, with 12 bases spanning the gap. The CDR3 nucleotides read TGCAGCGTGGACGGGGAAAGCTCCTACAATGAGCAGTTCTTC. Protein sequence: CSVDGESSYNEQFF.

The chain uses TRBV11-2 and TRBJ2-7, with D possibly matching TRBD2 (5 bases). This CDR3 contains 14 residues. The V end lost 1 base, the J end lost 0 bases, and 7 bases lay between the germline ends. Germline V gene lookup returns CDR1 SGHAT and CDR2 FQNNGV. CDR3 nucleotide sequence: TGTGCCAGCAGCTTAGTGCGGGCCTCCTACGAGCAGTACTTC. Translating it yields CASSLVRASYEQYF.

This CDR3 reads CASSSIRGQGGTEAFF. The CDR3 DNA is TGTGCCAGCAGTTCAATTAGGGGACAGGGGGGAACTGAAGCTTTCTTT. The chain carries TRBV6-5 and TRBJ1-1; 11 bases align to TRBD1. The CDR3 extends over 16 amino acids. V shed 4 bases and J 5 bases; nucleotides not matched to a gene: 9. From germline, CDR1 is MNHEY and CDR2 SVGAGI.

V gene TRBV30 combines with J gene TRBJ2-3; a possible D gene is TRBD1 (6 bases). Looked up from germline, CDR1 is GTSNPN and CDR2 is SVGIG (reference sequence). The CDR3 covers 15 residues. V gave up 0 bases and J gave up 1 base, with 11 bases separating them. DNA of the CDR3: TGTGCCTGGAGTGTACTTGGGGGCGGCACAGATACGCAGTATTTT. This gives the protein CAWSVLGGGTDTQYF.

The V and J genes are TRBV7-3 and TRBJ1-1; maybe TRBD1 (5 bases). The germline gives CDR1 SGHTA, CDR2 FQGTGA. Trimming took 1 base from V and 3 from J, leaving 12 bases between them. The CDR3 length is 15 residues. DNA for the CDR3: TGTGCCAGCAGCTTAATTGCCCTAGGGGACACTGAAGCTTTCTTT. Amino acid sequence: CASSLIALGDTEAFF.

The chain is built from TRBV11-3 and TRBJ1-1; the D is unclear. CDR3 size: 13 residues. Germline loops: CDR1 SGHNT, CDR2 YENEEA. The V end lost 5 bases, the J end lost 3 bases, and 10 bases lay between the germline ends. This CDR3 reads CASSELRDTEAFF. In DNA form, the CDR3 reads TGTGCCAGCAGCGAACTTCGGGACACTGAAGCTTTCTTT.

This chain links TRBV4-1 with TRBJ2-1; D remains ambiguous. Germline V gene data show CDR1 as MGHRA and CDR2 as YSYEKL. The CDR3 runs to 15 residues. The germline V and J ends were trimmed by 1 base and 2 bases, with 9 bases remaining between them. The CDR3 protein is CASSQGALPYNEQFF. CDR3 in DNA: TGCGCCAGCAGCCAAGGGGCTCTTCCCTACAATGAGCAGTTCTTC.

This chain connects TRBV5-1 to TRBJ2-7; D unclear. Germline CDR1 reads SGHRS; CDR2 reads YFSETQ. V was shortened by 2 bases and J by 6 bases, with 18 bases between the two germline ends. The CDR3 spans 15 residues. The CDR3 here is CASSLTTTAPFEQYF. Here the CDR3 DNA reads TGCGCCAGCAGCTTAACCACCACCGCGCCCTTCGAGCAGTACTTC.

This chain connects TRBV19 to TRBJ2-7; perhaps TRBD1 as D (5 bases). This CDR3 is 13 amino acids long. Germline V lookup: CDR1 LNHDA, CDR2 SQIVND (reference sequence). V lost 9 bases to trimming and J lost 5 bases, with 17 bases between them. In DNA, the CDR3 is TGTGCCAGCTCCAGATGGGGCGCGGACGAGCAGTACTTC. As protein: CASSRWGADEQYF.

V gene TRBV18 combines with J gene TRBJ1-2; D is perhaps TRBD1 (5 bases). Germline values: CDR1 KGHSH, CDR2 LQKENI. Deletions cut 3 bases from V and 4 bases from J, with 9 bases between. The CDR3 has 13 residues. This CDR3 is CASSPYQGYGYTF. DNA of the CDR3: TGTGCCAGCTCACCCTACCAGGGCTATGGCTACACCTTC.

The chain is built from TRBV11-2 and TRBJ1-1, with 9 bases fitting TRBD1. Germline V gene sequence: CDR1 SGHAT, CDR2 FQNNGV. The V gene end was trimmed by 4 bases and the J gene end by 3 bases; junction bases not matched to a gene: 3. This CDR3 comprises 14 residues. In DNA, the CDR3 is TGTGCCAGCAGCTCCCGGACAGGGGACACTGAAGCTTTCTTT. It codes for CASSSRTGDTEAFF.

V gene TRBV9 combines with J gene TRBJ1-6; D perhaps matches TRBD1 (5 bases). CDR1 is SGDLS, CDR2 YYNGEE, per germline. This CDR3 region has 14 residues. V was pared by 0 bases and J by 10 bases, with 11 bases between. CDR3 nucleotide sequence: TGTGCCAGCAGCGTAGCGGGGGACTTGTCACCCCTCCACTTT. It codes for CASSVAGDLSPLHF.

The rearrangement links TRBV7-9 to TRBJ1-1; TRBD1 might be the D (5 bases). Trimming cost V 7 bases and J 0 bases, with 12 bases left between them. The CDR3 runs to 14 residues. Germline CDR1 SEHNR, CDR2 FQNEAQ (reference sequence). The CDR3 protein is CASTLQGVNTEAFF. CDR3 nucleotide sequence: TGTGCCAGCACCTTGCAGGGCGTGAACACTGAAGCTTTCTTT.

The chain recombines TRBV30 with TRBJ2-1; TRBD2 might be the D (5 bases). CDR3 size: 12 residues. V was trimmed by 0 bases and J by 6 bases, leaving 6 bases between them. CDR1 is GTSNPN, CDR2 SVGIG, per germline (reference sequence). The CDR3 reads CAWSVSGNEQFF. The CDR3 bases are TGTGCCTGGAGTGTAAGCGGCAATGAGCAGTTCTTC.

CDR3 DNA: TGTGCCAGCAGCCCGGGACTAGCGGGGAGCAATGAGCAGTTCTTC. Its protein is CASSPGLAGSNEQFF. This chain links TRBV7-3 with TRBJ2-1; TRBD2 agrees at 13 bases. Germline lookup yields CDR1 SGHTA and CDR2 FQGTGA. V was clipped by 5 bases and J by 6 bases; unmatched bases: 4. This CDR3 comprises 15 residues.

This clone was detected only a few times. This sequence joins TRBV18 and TRBJ1-2, with TRBD1 as a possible D gene (6 bases). The V and J ends lost 2 bases and 8 bases respectively, with 9 bases between them. In germline, CDR1 is KGHSH, CDR2 LQKENI. This CDR3 region has 12 residues. The CDR3 DNA reads as TGTGCCAGCTCACCAGACAGGTCCGGCTACACCTTC. Translation gives CASSPDRSGYTF. Using reference TRBV18 and TRBJ1-2 for the parts outside the CDR3, the full variable domain is NAGVMQNPRHLVRRRGQEARLRCSPMKGHSHVYWYRQLPEEGLKFMVYLQKENIIDESGMPKERFSAEFPKEGPSILRIQQVVRGDSAAYFCASSPDRSGYTFGSGTRLTVV.

This clone has just one count. The chain couples TRBV5-1 to TRBJ1-1, with 9 nucleotides matching TRBD1. With 1 base clipped from V and 3 bases from J, the junction kept 4 bases outside the gene matches. This CDR3 has 15 amino acids. Germline V gene sequence: CDR1 SGHRS, CDR2 YFSETQ. The CDR3 loop reads CASSLTGGWYTEAFF. The DNA of the CDR3 is TGCGCCAGCAGCTTGACAGGGGGCTGGTACACTGAAGCTTTCTTT. Based on the CDR3 plus reference TRBV5-1 and TRBJ1-1, the full variable domain is KAGVTQTPRYLIKTRGQQVTLSCSPISGHRSVSWYQQTPGQGLQFLFEYFSETQRNKGNFPGRFSGRQFSNSRSEMNVSTLELGDSALYLCASSLTGGWYTEAFFGQGTRLTVV.

V usage is TRBV7-3 and J usage is TRBJ2-5, with 8 nucleotides matching TRBD2. The J call is uncertain, as TRBJ2-7 better fits the DNA end. This CDR3 is built from 14 residues. Germline V gene sequence: CDR1 SGHTA, CDR2 FQGTGA. CDR3 in DNA: TGTGCCAGCAGCTCAACCGGGACTAGTAACGAGCAGTACTTC. Encoded protein: CASSSTGTSNEQYF.

V gene TRBV6-1 combines with J gene TRBJ2-7; 7 bases match TRBD1. V lost 8 bases, J lost 2 bases, and 9 bases stayed unmatched. Germline lookup yields CDR1 MNHNS and CDR2 SASEGT. The CDR3 is made up of 14 amino acids. CDR3 amino acids: CASSMTGTTYEQYF. CDR3 bases: TGTGCCAGCTCTATGACAGGGACCACCTACGAGCAGTACTTC.

V usage is TRBV7-9 and J usage is TRBJ1-4; 7 positions match TRBD1. Per germline, CDR1 SEHNR and CDR2 FQNEAQ (reference sequence). The V and J ends lost 5 bases and 7 bases, in that order; junction bases with no gene match: 10. The CDR3 covers 15 residues. The CDR3 is CASSLGEPGGEKLFF. CDR3 in DNA: TGTGCCAGCAGCCTCGGGGAGCCAGGGGGTGAAAAACTGTTTTTT. Complete variable domain (other parts from reference TRBV7-9 and TRBJ1-4): DTGVSQNPRHKITKRGQNVTFRCDPISEHNRLYWYRQTLGQGPEFLTYFQNEAQLEKSRLLSDRFSAERPKGSFSTLEIQRTEQGDSAMYLCASSLGEPGGEKLFFGSGTQLSVL.

This clone occurred once. This chain uses TRBV2 with TRBJ2-7; D is perhaps TRBD1 or TRBD2 (5 bases each). The CDR3 runs to 12 residues. Per germline, CDR1 SNHLY and CDR2 FYNNEI. V was shortened by 10 bases and J by 4 bases, with 14 bases between the two germline ends. CDR3 protein: CANRLTGYEQYF. The CDR3, as DNA: TGTGCCAACAGGCTGACGGGATACGAGCAGTACTTC. The whole variable domain, remainder taken from reference TRBV2 and TRBJ2-7, is EPEVTQTPSHQVTQMGQEVILRCVPISNHLYFYWYRQILGQKVEFLVSFYNNEISEKSEIFDDQFSVERPDGSNFTLKIRSTKLEDSAMYFCANRLTGYEQYFGPGTRLTVT.

The V call is TRBV7-2, the J call TRBJ2-5; the D gene is possibly TRBD2 (5 bases). With 5 bases removed from V and 2 bases from J, the gap between germline ends came to 9 bases. Looked up from germline, CDR1 is SGHTA and CDR2 is FQGNSA. The CDR3 extends over 13 amino acids. This CDR3 reads CASSLEGQETQYF. The DNA of the CDR3 is TGTGCCAGCAGCCTTGAGGGTCAAGAGACCCAGTACTTC.

DNA for the CDR3: TGTGCCAGCAGCGTAGGGGGCAGGTCAAACTATGGCTACACCTTC. This codes for CASSVGGRSNYGYTF. The chain recombines TRBV9 with TRBJ1-2; possibly TRBD1 for D (5 bases). The CDR3 has 15 amino acids. The V and J ends lost 0 bases and 2 bases respectively, with 11 bases between them. The germline V gene has CDR1 SGDLS and CDR2 YYNGEE.

J is TRBJ1-5 and V is TRBV30; no clear D gene. CDR1 GTSNPN and CDR2 SVGIG come from the germline V gene (reference sequence). The CDR3 loop spans 13 amino acids. Trimming left V 0 bases short and J 6 bases short, with 9 bases between. The CDR3, as DNA: TGTGCCTGGAGTGTGGGCCTTACTCAGCCCCAGCATTTT. It encodes CAWSVGLTQPQHF. Supplemented by reference TRBV30 and TRBJ1-5, the full variable domain reads SQTIHQWPATLVQPVGSPLSLECTVEGTSNPNLYWYRQAAGRGLQLLFYSVGIGQISSEVPQNLSASRPQDRQFILSSKKLLLSDSGFYLCAWSVGLTQPQHFGDGTRLSIL.

The chain employs TRBV2 and TRBJ1-2; 8 bases match TRBD1. V dropped 7 bases and J dropped 6; count of bases not matched to a gene: 7. The CDR3 contains 13 residues. Germline-derived CDR1 and CDR2 are SNHLY and FYNNEI. The CDR3 spells CASIRDRSNGYTF. CDR3 bases: TGTGCCAGCATTCGGGACAGGTCAAATGGCTACACCTTC.

The sample holds a few counts of this clone. The chain couples TRBV27 to TRBJ2-3; D call uncertain. The CDR3 is 17 residues long. The germline CDR1 and CDR2 sequences are MNHEY and SMNVEV (reference sequence). V was shortened by 3 bases and J by 2 bases, with 18 bases between the two germline ends. The CDR3 loop reads CASSFIGPSPATDTQYF. In DNA form, the CDR3 reads TGTGCCAGCAGTTTCATTGGGCCCAGCCCCGCCACAGATACGCAGTATTTT.